What follows are 21 T cell receptor beta chains derived from one specimen sequenced in a study of blood T cell repertoires in COVID-19. The assay was immunoSEQ multiplex PCR, and TCRdb's table has in-frame clones only and misses some. The sample consists of 250,000 to 350,000 clones, 75% to 90% of them appearing once. The sequencing input was peripheral blood. These receptors came from a woman aged 45 to 65 with COVID-19, enrolled during active disease.

V usage is TRBV7-9 and J usage is TRBJ2-1; TRBD2 is a possible D gene (5 bases). The CDR3 totals 14 residues. The germline gives CDR1 SEHNR, CDR2 FQNEAQ (reference sequence). Trimming removed 5 bases from V and 4 bases from J, with 12 bases in between. The CDR3 region has the DNA TGTGCCAGCAGCCTGGACTCTGGGTACAATGAGCAGTTCTTC. Encoded protein: CASSLDSGYNEQFF.

CDR3 sequence: CASSSTGSNQPQHF. The CDR3, as DNA: TGTGCCAGCAGTTCCACAGGTAGCAATCAGCCCCAGCATTTT. The J gene is TRBJ1-5, the V gene TRBV6-1, with a tentative D call TRBD1 (5 bases). Trimming pared 5 bases from V and 0 bases from J, leaving 8 bases between. Germline values: CDR1 MNHNS, CDR2 SASEGT. CDR3 length: 14 amino acids.

The genes are TRBV6-5 and TRBJ2-7; TRBD1 is a possible D gene (6 bases). The CDR3 has 14 residues. V was cut by 8 bases and J by 2 bases, with 16 bases left in between. Germline assignment: CDR1 MNHEY and CDR2 SVGAGI. The CDR3: CASRPDRPPYEQYF. The DNA of the CDR3 is TGTGCCAGCCGCCCGGACAGACCTCCCTACGAGCAGTACTTC.

V and J are TRBV6-2 or TRBV6-3 and TRBJ2-7; 11 bases are shared with TRBD2. J lost 4 bases, V lost 6 bases, and 14 bases had no gene match. Germline CDR1 is MNHEY and CDR2 is SVGEGT. This CDR3 spans 17 amino acids. CDR3 loop: CASSLLAGESYFYEQYF. DNA for the CDR3: TGTGCCAGCAGCCTACTAGCGGGAGAGTCTTATTTTTACGAGCAGTACTTC.

V and J are TRBV9 and TRBJ1-3; TRBD1 is a possible D gene (6 bases). The CDR3 extends over 15 amino acids. CDR1 is SGDLS, CDR2 YYNGEE, per germline. The V and J ends lost 4 bases and 4 bases respectively, with 15 bases between them. The chain's CDR3 is CASSNSYGGGNTIYF. CDR3 DNA: TGTGCCAGCAGCAATTCTTATGGGGGCGGAAACACCATATATTTT.

This clone has a single count. The rearrangement joins TRBV19 to TRBJ2-7; D remains unclear. V was clipped by 6 bases and J by 2 bases, with 14 bases between them. Germline V gene sequence: CDR1 LNHDA, CDR2 SQIVND (reference sequence). The CDR3 is made up of 14 amino acids. CDR3 amino acids: CASSPAGGAYEQYF. In DNA form, the CDR3 reads TGTGCCAGTAGCCCGGCCGGCGGCGCCTACGAGCAGTACTTC.

The chain employs TRBV12-3 or TRBV12-4 and TRBJ2-7; 8 bases are shared with TRBD2. Trimming cost V 5 bases and J 7 bases; bases outside gene matches: 7. This CDR3 is 13 amino acids long. This CDR3 reads CASSPSGGREQYF. CDR3 sequence (DNA): TGTGCCAGCAGTCCCTCTGGCGGGAGGGAGCAGTACTTC.

The chain uses TRBV7-9 and TRBJ2-7, with 9 positions matching TRBD2. The CDR3 sequence is 14 residues long. The V gene end was trimmed by 3 bases and the J gene end by 1 base; junction bases not matched to a gene: 1. The germline V gene encodes CDR1 SEHNR and CDR2 FQNEAQ (reference sequence). CDR3 amino acids: CASSLGLASYEQYF. In DNA, the CDR3 is TGTGCCAGCAGCTTGGGACTAGCTTCCTACGAGCAGTACTTC.

A single count supports this clone. The chain combines TRBV7-9 with TRBJ1-1, with D unresolved. Germline-derived CDR1 and CDR2 are SEHNR and FQNEAQ (reference sequence). The CDR3 spans 14 residues. V was shortened by 3 bases and J by 4 bases, with 12 bases between the two germline ends. The CDR3 loop reads CASSLERYFTEAFF. CDR3 nucleotide sequence: TGTGCCAGCAGCTTGGAGAGATACTTCACTGAAGCTTTCTTT.

This clone has only one observation. The V and J genes are TRBV20-1 and TRBJ2-1; weak D call: TRBD2 (6 bases). This CDR3 comprises 11 residues. Germline CDR1 reads DFQATT; CDR2 reads SNEGSKA (reference sequence). Trimming pared 5 bases from V and 4 bases from J, leaving 6 bases between. The CDR3 here is CSAGGYNEQFF. The CDR3 DNA reads as TGCAGTGCTGGGGGGTACAATGAGCAGTTCTTC.

This chain connects TRBV3-1 (or the pseudogene TRBV3-2) to TRBJ2-3, with D unresolved. Germline CDR1 LGHDT, CDR2 YNNKEL (reference sequence). Trimming removed 1 base from V and 6 bases from J, with 5 bases in between. This CDR3 region has 12 residues. The DNA of the CDR3 is TGTGCCAGCAGCCAAGGGCGGGATACGCAGTATTTT. Encoded protein: CASSQGRDTQYF.

The genes are TRBV6-4 and TRBJ2-3; 8 positions agree with TRBD2. CDR1 and CDR2 from the germline V gene are MRHNA and SNTAGT. V was clipped by 5 bases and J by 2 bases; unmatched bases: 3. The CDR3 spans 14 residues. In DNA, the CDR3 is TGTGCCAGCAGTATAGCGGGAAACACAGATACGCAGTATTTT. Residues: CASSIAGNTDTQYF.

This clone appeared a few times. This chain joins TRBV7-9 and TRBJ2-1; 10 nucleotides agree with TRBD2. V shed 3 bases, J shed 8 bases, and the junction held 10 bases outside the gene matches. The germline V gene has CDR1 SEHNR and CDR2 FQNEAQ (reference sequence). The CDR3 has 16 amino acids. The CDR3 DNA sequence: TGTGCCAGCAGCTTGTCTGAAAGCGGGAGGGCGCATGAGCAGTTCTTC. It translates to CASSLSESGRAHEQFF.

This clone was seen once. The gene calls are TRBV9 and TRBJ2-7, with 9 bases that match TRBD2. V shed 3 bases and J 1 base; nucleotides not matched to a gene: 2. The CDR3 extends over 14 amino acids. Germline assignment: CDR1 SGDLS and CDR2 YYNGEE. CDR3 bases: TGTGCCAGCAGCGCAGCGGGAGGTTCCTACGAGCAGTACTTC. It codes for CASSAAGGSYEQYF.

The genes are TRBV5-5 and TRBJ2-1; 13 bases are shared with TRBD2. This CDR3 is 15 amino acids long. V shed 2 bases, J shed 7 bases, and the junction held 3 bases outside the gene matches. Germline values: CDR1 SGHKS, CDR2 YYEKEE (reference sequence). The CDR3 sequence: CASSFGLAGANEQFF. The CDR3 DNA sequence: TGTGCCAGCAGCTTTGGACTAGCGGGAGCTAATGAGCAGTTCTTC.

This chain joins TRBV30 and TRBJ2-3, with TRBD2 identical over 8 bases. V lost 7 bases, J lost 2 bases, and 8 bases stayed unmatched. CDR3 size: 14 residues. Looked up from germline, CDR1 is GTSNPN and CDR2 is SVGIG (reference sequence). CDR3 sequence reads: CASREAGFTDTQYF. As DNA, the CDR3 is TGTGCCTCGCGGGAGGCCGGATTCACAGATACGCAGTATTTT.

The chain employs TRBV19 and TRBJ2-7; perhaps TRBD1 as D (5 bases). The V and J ends lost 5 bases and 4 bases respectively, with 15 bases between them. This CDR3 is 14 amino acids long. From germline, CDR1 is LNHDA and CDR2 SQIVND (reference sequence). DNA of the CDR3: TGTGCCAGTAGTCTGAGGCAGGGATATTACGAGCAGTACTTC. It codes for CASSLRQGYYEQYF.

CDR3 DNA: TGTGCCAGCAGTGGAGCGGGATGGACCGGGGAGCTGTTTTTT. Protein: CASSGAGWTGELFF. The chain recombines TRBV9 with TRBJ2-2; 7 bases line up with TRBD2. The CDR3 extends over 14 amino acids. V gave up 5 bases and J gave up 5 bases; unmatched junction bases: 6. Germline CDR1 is SGDLS and CDR2 is YYNGEE. Full variable domain (remainder filled in from reference TRBV9 and TRBJ2-2): DSGVTQTPKHLITATGQRVTLRCSPRSGDLSVYWYQQSLDQGLQFLIQYYNGEERAKGNILERFSAQQFPDLHSELNLSSLELGDSALYFCASSGAGWTGELFFGEGSRLTVL.

The chain is built from TRBV7-6 and TRBJ2-7; TRBD1 agrees at 8 bases. Germline loops: CDR1 SGHVS, CDR2 FNYEAQ. After removal of 5 bases from V and 6 bases from J, the junction contained 3 bases not matched to a gene. CDR3 length: 12 amino acids. This CDR3 reads CASSTDRGEQYF. The CDR3 DNA reads TGTGCCAGCAGCACCGACAGGGGCGAGCAGTACTTC.

This clone was observed once. The chain links TRBV30 to TRBJ2-1, with 9 bases matching TRBD2. The junction had 12 bases not matched to a gene; V was cut back by 0 bases and J by 9 bases. The CDR3 has 16 amino acids. CDR1 and CDR2 from the germline V gene are GTSNPN and SVGIG (reference sequence). The CDR3 spells CAWSVRPLAGLGEQFF. CDR3 DNA sequence: TGTGCCTGGAGTGTACGTCCGCTAGCGGGATTGGGTGAGCAGTTCTTC.

This clone was found a few times. This chain connects TRBV30 to TRBJ1-1, with D unresolved. V was shortened by 0 bases and J by 2 bases, with 7 bases between the two germline ends. Germline-derived CDR1 and CDR2 are GTSNPN and SVGIG (reference sequence). CDR3 length: 13 residues. The CDR3 here is CAWSVQINTEAFF. DNA for the CDR3: TGTGCCTGGAGTGTCCAAATCAACACTGAAGCTTTCTTT.